These T cell receptor beta chains were read from a single sample in a study of metastatic and nonmetastatic thyroid tumors. TCRdb reanalyzed the PCR reads via MiXCR. The repertoire holds tens of thousands of clones, with approximately 15% as singletons. The sequencing sample was made of blood. These receptors were collected from a female donor with papillary thyroid cancer or a benign thyroid nodule (not recorded which). Some clones in this sample may be carry-over from other donors' samples. Both conserved end residues are part of each CDR3. A D gene is named only where the DNA matches it firmly. Clone size is not always given. Where it is, it says once, few, many or a class for expanded clones.

D,V,J,size,DNA,CDR3
-,TRBV20-1,TRBJ2-7,-,TGCAGTGCTAGAGATCGGGACACCCTCTACGAGCAGTACTTC,CSARDRDTLYEQYF
TRBD1,TRBV25-1,TRBJ2-2,few,TGTGCCAGCAGGGAACAGGGGCGCGTCACCGTGGAGCTGTTTTTT,CASREQGRVTVELFF
-,TRBV11-2,TRBJ1-6,once,TGTGCCAGCAGCCTTACAGTGGGCGACTCACCCCTCCACTTT,CASSLTVGDSPLHF
-,TRBV11-2,TRBJ1-2,-,TGTGCCAGCAGCCTCCTCTCTCGGGGGCCCGACTATGGCTACACCTTC,CASSLLSRGPDYGYTF
TRBD2,TRBV20-1,TRBJ2-7,medium-sized,TGCAGTGCTAGAGCCCCGGGAGGGGGCGAGCAGTACTTC,CSARAPGGGEQYF
TRBD2,TRBV5-1,TRBJ2-3,many,TGCGCCAGCAGCTCATCCGGAGCTAGCGGGGCTAGCACAGATACGCAGTATTTT,CASSSSGASGASTDTQYF
-,TRBV12-3/TRBV12-4,TRBJ1-3,few,TGTGCCAGCATCTCGCCCCAGGGCTCTGGAAGCACCATATATTTT,CASISPQGSGSTIYF
-,TRBV3-1,TRBJ2-1,once,TGTGCCAGCAGGCATACCCGGATAAAAAACAATGAGCAGTTCTTC,CASRHTRIKNNEQFF
-,TRBV4-3,TRBJ2-1,many,TGCGCCAGCAGCCAAGATTTCGGGAGAATAGGGAATGAGCAGTTCTTC,CASSQDFGRIGNEQFF
TRBD2,TRBV6-1,TRBJ2-2,few,TGTGCCAGCAGTGACACCGGACTAGCGGACATAAACACCGGGGAGCTGTTTTTT,CASSDTGLADINTGELFF
-,TRBV6-1,TRBJ1-2,many,TGTGCCAGCAGTAGGGGGGGCGACTATGGCTACACCTTC,CASSRGGDYGYTF
TRBD1,TRBV20-1,TRBJ1-6,many,TGCAGTGCTAGATCCGCCGGGACAGAAAATTCACCCCTCCACTTT,CSARSAGTENSPLHF
-,TRBV7-8,TRBJ2-5,many,TGTGCCAGCAGCCGGGCCGGGTCGCAAAGGGAGACCCAGTACTTC,CASSRAGSQRETQYF
TRBD1,TRBV7-2,TRBJ2-3,many,TGTGCCAGCAGCGCCGACAGGGGGCTTTCAGATACGCAGTATTTT,CASSADRGLSDTQYF
TRBD1,TRBV4-3,TRBJ2-1,many,TGCGCCAGCAGCCAAGAAGGACAGGGGGTGAAGTTCTTC,CASSQEGQGVKFF
-,TRBV19,TRBJ2-1,many,TGTGCCAGTAGTATTAGGGGGAGCTCCTACAATGAGCAGTTCTTC,CASSIRGSSYNEQFF
-,TRBV10-1,TRBJ2-3,many,TGCGCCAGCAGTGAGCCGGGGGGCAGCACAGATACGCAGTATTTT,CASSEPGGSTDTQYF
-,TRBV6-1,TRBJ1-5,few,TGTGCCAGCAACCGATACACCGGGGTAGTTCAGCCCCAGCATTTT,CASNRYTGVVQPQHF
-,TRBV12-3/TRBV12-4,TRBJ2-7,-,TGTGCCATCAGTTTTCAGGCTTTCGAGCAGTACTTC,CAISFQAFEQYF
-,TRBV3-1,TRBJ2-2,-,TGTGCCAGCAGCCAGGGTCGCCGGGGGCGAACCGGGGAGCTGTTTTTT,CASSQGRRGRTGELFF
-,TRBV5-1,TRBJ2-7,-,TGCGCCAGCAGCTTGGATGGCCTCGAGCAGTACTTC,CASSLDGLEQYF
TRBD2,TRBV5-1,TRBJ2-5,many,TGCGCCAGCAGCTTGGTGCCTAGCGGGGAGCAAGAGACCCAGTACTTC,CASSLVPSGEQETQYF
-,TRBV18,TRBJ1-6,many,TGTGCCAGCTCACCAGGGCGCGGAACGAATTCACCCCTCCACTTT,CASSPGRGTNSPLHF
TRBD1,TRBV5-1,TRBJ1-2,-,TGCGCCAGCAGCCCGGGGACAGGGGGCGCGCTGGATGGCTACACCTTC,CASSPGTGGALDGYTF
TRBD2,TRBV7-7,TRBJ2-2,-,TGTGCTAGCAGCTTAGAAGCGGGAGGTAACACCGGGGAGCTGTTTTTT,CASSLEAGGNTGELFF
-,TRBV7-2,TRBJ1-5,many,TGTGCCAGCACCTCCACAGGGAGGAATCAGCCCCAGCATTTT,CASTSTGRNQPQHF
-,TRBV4-1,TRBJ1-6,medium-sized,TGCGCCAGCAGCCAGGGTAATTCACCCCTCCACTTT,CASSQGNSPLHF
-,TRBV7-2,TRBJ2-7,-,TGTGCCAGCAGCCGATCGGGGTTTAACCACGAGCAGTACTTC,CASSRSGFNHEQYF
-,TRBV28,TRBJ2-7,-,TGTGCCAGCAGTTTGGGGCAGGGCATCGACCAGTACTTC,CASSLGQGIDQYF
-,TRBV3-1,TRBJ2-2,once,TGTGCCAGCAGCCAAAAAGGTGGTACCGGGGAGCTGTTTTTT,CASSQKGGTGELFF
TRBD1,TRBV6-6,TRBJ1-5,-,TGTGCCAGCATTTACTCTGCAGGGGGCGGAAATAATCAGCCCCAGCATTTT,CASIYSAGGGNNQPQHF
-,TRBV19,TRBJ1-1,medium-sized,TGTGCCAGTAGTATCGTCAGTAACACTGAAGCTTTCTTT,CASSIVSNTEAFF
-,TRBV6-2/TRBV6-3,TRBJ2-7,few,TGTGCCACCCCCTTTAAGGTGCGGGCGTTCCTCTCCTACGAGCAGTACTTC,CATPFKVRAFLSYEQYF
TRBD1,TRBV6-1,TRBJ1-4,many,TGTGCCAGCAGTGAAGCCGGGACAGGGTATGAAAAACTGTTTTTT,CASSEAGTGYEKLFF
TRBD2,TRBV10-1,TRBJ2-1,few,TGCGCCAGCAGTGAAGCTAGCGGGGTACGCAATAAGCAGTTCTTC,CASSEASGVRNKQFF
TRBD1,TRBV12-3/TRBV12-4,TRBJ2-1,many,TGTGCCAGCACCATTCTAGCCAGACAGGGGAATGAGCAGTTCTTC,CASTILARQGNEQFF
-,TRBV7-9,TRBJ1-4,many,TGTGCCAGCAGCCGGGTTTTGTCTACTAATGAAAAACTGTTTTTT,CASSRVLSTNEKLFF
-,TRBV6-1,TRBJ1-6,medium-sized,TGTGCCAGCAGTGAAGTCCAGGGTGTTTATTCACCCCTCCACTTT,CASSEVQGVYSPLHF
-,TRBV11-2,TRBJ2-1,many,TGTGCCAGCAGCTTAGTGGTTGGGGTGCAGTTCTTC,CASSLVVGVQFF
-,TRBV4-1,TRBJ2-1,many,TGCGCCAGCAGCCAAGACCTAGACTCCTACAATGAGCAGTTCTTC,CASSQDLDSYNEQFF
-,TRBV29-1,TRBJ2-3,many,TGCAGCGAATCGGAGGGGACGGCCACAGATACGCAGTATTTT,CSESEGTATDTQYF
TRBD2,TRBV12-3/TRBV12-4,TRBJ2-1,few,TGTGCCTGCAGTAGGGCTGGCGGGGGGGCCAACAATGAGCAATTCTTC,CACSRAGGGANNEQFF
TRBD1,TRBV11-2,TRBJ1-1,many,TGTGCCAGCAGCTTACAGGGGGGCACTGAAGCTTTCTTT,CASSLQGGTEAFF
-,TRBV19,TRBJ1-2,many,TGTGCCAGTAGTAAGGTGGGGGAGGCTGGCTATGGCTACACCTTC,CASSKVGEAGYGYTF
TRBD1,TRBV4-3,TRBJ2-1,many,TGCGCCAGCAGCCAAGACGGACAGGGTACGTACAATGAGCAGTTCTTC,CASSQDGQGTYNEQFF
-,TRBV15,TRBJ2-5,many,TGTGCCACCAGCTCTAGATCAGCCGGGGAGACCCAGTACTTC,CATSSRSAGETQYF
-,TRBV11-1,TRBJ1-4,many,TGTGCCAGCAGCCCGACGGTGGGGAATGAAAAACTGTTTTTT,CASSPTVGNEKLFF
-,TRBV9,TRBJ1-2,many,TGTGCCAGCAGCGCACCCAAAGGCGGTGGCTACACCTTC,CASSAPKGGGYTF
-,TRBV28,TRBJ1-2,many,TGTGCCAGCCTCGGTGCAGGGTTGAGGTTCTATGGCTACACCTTC,CASLGAGLRFYGYTF
-,TRBV18,TRBJ1-6,many,TGTGCCAGCTCTCGGGGGGAGGATTCACCCCTCCACTTT,CASSRGEDSPLHF
-,TRBV6-1,TRBJ1-2,medium-sized,TGTGCCAGCAGTTTCGCCGAATTAGGGGGGAGCTATGGCTACACCTTC,CASSFAELGGSYGYTF
-,TRBV28,TRBJ1-5,many,TGTGCCAGCACGAGGGGCGCTAATCAGCCCCAGCATTTT,CASTRGANQPQHF
-,TRBV20-1,TRBJ1-6,many,TGCAGTGCCCCCCGGGGGAGCTCCTATAATTCACCCCTCCACTTT,CSAPRGSSYNSPLHF
-,TRBV6-1,TRBJ1-1,few,TGTGCCAGCAGCCTAGACAGGATTTGCGAAGCTTTCTTT,CASSLDRICEAFF
-,TRBV18,TRBJ2-7,many,TGTGCCAGCTCACAAACGGGTATCGATTCCTACGAGCAGTACTTC,CASSQTGIDSYEQYF